This section outlines one T cell receptor (beta chain) sequence together with its context. Generated by immunoSEQ multiplex PCR, the TCRdb table keeps only in-frame clones and is missing some. Among a few hundred thousand clones listed, 82% were seen once. This specimen comes from a study of blood T cell repertoires in COVID-19. Germline V CDR1 and CDR2: SGHTA, FQGNSA. Trimming shortened V by 2 bases and J by 2 bases, and 13 bases separated the two germline ends. This CDR3 is 16 amino acids long. The TCR was taken from a woman younger than 35 with acute or convalescent COVID-19. The chain combines TRBV7-2 with TRBJ2-1; D not resolved. The sequenced sample consisted of peripheral blood. The CDR3 DNA sequence: TGTGCCAGCAGCTTATCCTCCGGCGGCCCCTACAATGAGCAGTTCTTC. It codes for CASSLSSGGPYNEQFF. Full variable domain (remainder filled in from reference TRBV7-2 and TRBJ2-1): GAGVSQSPSNKVTEKGKDVELRCDPISGHTALYWYRQSLGQGLEFLIYFQGNSAPDKSGLPSDRFSAERTGGSVSTLTIQRTQQEDSAVYLCASSLSSGGPYNEQFFGPGTRLTVL.